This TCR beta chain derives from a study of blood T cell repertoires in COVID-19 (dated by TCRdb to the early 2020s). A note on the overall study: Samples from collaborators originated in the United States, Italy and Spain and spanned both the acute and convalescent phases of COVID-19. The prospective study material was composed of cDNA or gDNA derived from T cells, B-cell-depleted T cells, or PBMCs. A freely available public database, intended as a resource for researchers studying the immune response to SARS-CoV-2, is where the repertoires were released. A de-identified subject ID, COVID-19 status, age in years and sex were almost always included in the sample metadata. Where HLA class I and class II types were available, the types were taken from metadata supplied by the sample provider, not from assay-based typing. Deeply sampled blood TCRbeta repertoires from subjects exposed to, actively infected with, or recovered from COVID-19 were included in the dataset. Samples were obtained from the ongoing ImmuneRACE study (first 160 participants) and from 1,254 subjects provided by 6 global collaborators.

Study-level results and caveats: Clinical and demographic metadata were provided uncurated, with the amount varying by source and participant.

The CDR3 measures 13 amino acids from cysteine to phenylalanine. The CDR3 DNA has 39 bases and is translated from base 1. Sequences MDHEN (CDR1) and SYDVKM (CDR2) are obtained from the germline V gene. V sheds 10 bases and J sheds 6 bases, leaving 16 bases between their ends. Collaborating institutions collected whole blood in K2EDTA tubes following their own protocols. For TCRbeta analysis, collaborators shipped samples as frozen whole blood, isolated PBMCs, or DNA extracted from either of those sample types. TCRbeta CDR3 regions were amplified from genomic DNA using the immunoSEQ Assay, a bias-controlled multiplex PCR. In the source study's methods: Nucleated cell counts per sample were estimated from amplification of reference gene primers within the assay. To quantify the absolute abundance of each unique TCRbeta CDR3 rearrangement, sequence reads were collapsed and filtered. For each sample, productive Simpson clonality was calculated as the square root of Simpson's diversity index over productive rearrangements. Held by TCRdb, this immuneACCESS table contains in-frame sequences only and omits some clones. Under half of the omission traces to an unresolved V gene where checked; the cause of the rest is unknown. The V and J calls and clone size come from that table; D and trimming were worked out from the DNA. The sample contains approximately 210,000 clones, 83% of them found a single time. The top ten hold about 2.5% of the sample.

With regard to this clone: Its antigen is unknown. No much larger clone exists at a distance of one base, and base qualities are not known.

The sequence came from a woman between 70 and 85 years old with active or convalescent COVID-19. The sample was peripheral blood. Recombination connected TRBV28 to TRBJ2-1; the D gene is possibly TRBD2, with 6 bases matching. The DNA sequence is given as TGTGCCACCTCTCGGGGCGGGGTCAATGAGCAGTTCTTC. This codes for CATSRGGVNEQFF. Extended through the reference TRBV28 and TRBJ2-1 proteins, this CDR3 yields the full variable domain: DVKVTQSSRYLVKRTGEKVFLECVQDMDHENMFWYRQDPGLGLRLIYFSYDVKMKEKGDIPEGYSVSREKKERFSLILESASTNQTSMYLCATSRGGVNEQFFGPGTRLTVL.